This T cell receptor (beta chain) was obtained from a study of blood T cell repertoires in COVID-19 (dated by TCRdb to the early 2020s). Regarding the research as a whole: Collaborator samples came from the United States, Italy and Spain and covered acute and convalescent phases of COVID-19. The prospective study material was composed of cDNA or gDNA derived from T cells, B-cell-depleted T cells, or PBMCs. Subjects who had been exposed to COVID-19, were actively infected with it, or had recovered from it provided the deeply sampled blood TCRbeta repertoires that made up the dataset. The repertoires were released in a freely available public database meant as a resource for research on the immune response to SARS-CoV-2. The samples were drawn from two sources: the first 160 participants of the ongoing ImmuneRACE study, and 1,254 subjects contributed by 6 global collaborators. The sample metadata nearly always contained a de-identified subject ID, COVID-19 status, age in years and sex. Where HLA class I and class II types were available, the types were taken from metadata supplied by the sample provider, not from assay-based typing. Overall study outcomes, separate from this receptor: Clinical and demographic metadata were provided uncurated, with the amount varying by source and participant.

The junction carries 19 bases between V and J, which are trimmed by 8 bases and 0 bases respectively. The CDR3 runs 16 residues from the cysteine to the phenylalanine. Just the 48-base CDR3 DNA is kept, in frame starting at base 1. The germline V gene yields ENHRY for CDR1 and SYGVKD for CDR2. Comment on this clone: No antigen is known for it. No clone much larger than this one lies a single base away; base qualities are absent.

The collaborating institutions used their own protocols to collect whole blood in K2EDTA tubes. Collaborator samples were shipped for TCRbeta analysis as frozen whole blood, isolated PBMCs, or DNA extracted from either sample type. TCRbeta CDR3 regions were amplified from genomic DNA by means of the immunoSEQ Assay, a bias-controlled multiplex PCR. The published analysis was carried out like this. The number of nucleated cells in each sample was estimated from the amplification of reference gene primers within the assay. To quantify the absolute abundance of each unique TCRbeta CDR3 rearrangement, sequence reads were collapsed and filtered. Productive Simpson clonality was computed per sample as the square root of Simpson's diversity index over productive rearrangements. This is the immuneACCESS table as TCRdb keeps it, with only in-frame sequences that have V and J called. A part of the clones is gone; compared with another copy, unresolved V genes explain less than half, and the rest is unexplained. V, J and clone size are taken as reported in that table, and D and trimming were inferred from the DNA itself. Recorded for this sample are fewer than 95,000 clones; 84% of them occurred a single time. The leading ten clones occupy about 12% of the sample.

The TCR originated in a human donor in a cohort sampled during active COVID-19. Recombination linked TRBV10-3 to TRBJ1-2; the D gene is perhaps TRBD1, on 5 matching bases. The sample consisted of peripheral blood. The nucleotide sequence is TGTGCCATCTCCCCTCCCAGGGCGGAAACTAACTATGGCTACACCTTC. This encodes CAISPPRAETNYGYTF.